Below, one TCR beta chain is given with its context. Antigen unknown. Produced via immunoSEQ multiplex PCR; TCRdb's table is partial and in-frame only. This sample yields 20,000 to 30,000 clones, of which around 80% are seen a single time; nearly 8% belongs to the top ten. The data were taken from a study of PD-1 blockade in classical Hodgkin lymphoma. Overall study context: It was nivolumab at 3 mg/kg, given intravenously every 2 weeks, that patients received. Overall study results and limits: Lower baseline TCR diversity marked trial partial responders and progressors. Newly diagnosed patients had baseline TCR diversity that was reportedly lower than that of healthy donors. Possibly reflecting disease activity or prior therapy, repertoire differences have causes that remain undefined.

Brentuximab vedotin exposure varied among the patients, all of whom had relapsed after autologous stem cell transplantation. In germline, CDR1 is MNHNS, CDR2 SASEGT. The CDR3 has 15 amino acids. With 6 bases removed from V and 1 base from J, the gap between germline ends came to 14 bases. The V gene is TRBV6-1, the J gene TRBJ2-3; perhaps TRBD1 as D (6 bases). Specimen: peripheral blood mononuclear cells (PBMCs), collected before the second cycle of nivolumab. The receptor was derived from a human donor with classical Hodgkin lymphoma. The CDR3 loop is CASSGTGYGTDTQYF. The CDR3 DNA follows: TGTGCCAGCAGCGGCACAGGGTATGGCACAGATACGCAGTATTTT.